The entry below gives a single T cell receptor (beta chain) sequence along with its context. Its antigen is unidentified. The V gene lost 4 bases and the J gene lost 2 bases, with 16 bases spanning the gap. Germline CDR1 and CDR2: SGHRS and YFSETQ. This CDR3 is built from 17 residues. These data belong to a study of regulatory T cells. The primer mix had 52 TRBV and 13 TRBJ primers. TCRdb's copy holds only in-frame clones and misses some; the assay was immunoSEQ multiplex PCR. Seen here are approximately 29,000 clones, over 90% observed once, and the top ten hold about 0.99%. Whole-study findings and limits: In CD3G-deficient patients, conventional CD4+ T cells were enriched for hydrophobic CDR3 residues at positions 6 and 7.

J is TRBJ2-6 and V is TRBV5-1; D possibly uses TRBD1 or TRBD2 (5 bases each). This clonotype originated in a child aged 2 to 10 with CD3G deficiency. The material sequenced was conventional CD4+ T cells sorted from blood. The CDR3 protein is CASSPEERGAGANVLTF. The CDR3 region has the DNA TGCGCCAGCAGCCCGGAGGAAAGGGGAGCTGGGGCCAACGTCCTGACTTTC.